The 22 T cell receptor beta chains listed next were all sequenced from one sample in a study of T cells after yellow fever vaccination. TCRdb reanalysed the 5' RACE reads using MiXCR and keeps one entry per CDR3 protein. Among some 250,000 distinct CDR3 sequences listed, about 3.5% were seen once. Specimen: PBMCs, collected 15 days after the yellow fever booster vaccination. The receptor set was obtained from a man younger than 35 who received the YFV17D yellow fever vaccine.

This clonotype showed up many times. Because the CDR3's place on the DNA is in doubt, the DNA is left out and the CDR3 is given as listed by TCRdb. The genes are TRBV12-3 or TRBV12-4 and TRBJ2-4; the listed D gene, TRBD1, was not tested against the DNA. The CDR3 is 13 residues long, counting both termini. The CDR3 region is CCVLLCQGNVQYF.

This clonotype was observed at least ten times. The V and J genes are TRBV20-1 and TRBJ1-5; D call uncertain. Germline V gene data show CDR1 as DFQATT and CDR2 as SNEGSKA (reference sequence). The CDR3 covers 12 residues. Trimming cost V 1 base and J 5 bases, with 6 bases left between them. In nucleotides, the CDR3 is TGCAGTGCTAGAGGGTACCATCAGCCCCAGCATTTT. It specifies CSARGYHQPQHF.

In this sample, this clonotype turned up many times. The genes are TRBV20-1 and TRBJ1-4; weak D call: TRBD1 (6 bases). The V gene's germline CDR1 is DFQATT and CDR2 SNEGSKA (reference sequence). V was pared by 3 bases and J by 7 bases, with 12 bases between. CDR3 length: 13 amino acids. The CDR3 here is CSARFGTLEKLFF. The DNA of the CDR3 is TGCAGTGCTAGGTTCGGGACACTTGAAAAACTGTTTTTT.

This clonotype was seen repeatedly, ten times or more. The V call is TRBV3-1, the J call TRBJ1-3; 7 bases match TRBD1. V dropped 3 bases and J dropped 0; count of bases not matched to a gene: 5. The CDR3 contains 16 residues. Per germline, CDR1 LGHDT and CDR2 YNNKEL (reference sequence). The CDR3 region has the DNA TGTGCCAGCAGCCACTGGGACAGCAGCTCTGGAAACACCATATATTTT. It translates to CASSHWDSSSGNTIYF.

This clonotype came up many times. The V and J genes are TRBV4-3 and TRBJ2-3, with D maybe TRBD2 (6 bases). The germline CDR1 and CDR2 sequences are LGHNA and YSLEER. V lost 0 bases to trimming and J lost 2 bases, with 18 bases between them. The CDR3 length is 18 residues. This CDR3 reads CASSQDPWGGVDTDTQYF. The CDR3 DNA reads TGCGCCAGCAGCCAAGACCCCTGGGGCGGGGTGGACACAGATACGCAGTATTTT.

This clonotype was counted at least ten times. The chain employs TRBV12-3 or TRBV12-4 and TRBJ2-2; D possibly matches TRBD1 or TRBD2 (5 bases each). The CDR3 sequence is 15 residues long. V was trimmed by 6 bases and J by 4 bases, leaving 15 bases between them. The CDR3 nucleotides are TGTGCCAGCAGCCCACAGGAGGCGGGCACCGGGGAGCTGTTTTTT. Amino acid sequence: CASSPQEAGTGELFF.

In its sample, this clonotype was seen many times. The CDR3 is CSARGRGDYNSPLHF. DNA for the CDR3: TGCAGTGCTAGAGGTAGAGGGGATTATAATTCACCCCTCCACTTT. The rearrangement joins TRBV20-1 to TRBJ1-6; the D gene is possibly TRBD1 (5 bases). V was pared by 1 base and J by 4 bases, with 11 bases between. This CDR3 has 15 residues. The germline gives CDR1 DFQATT, CDR2 SNEGSKA (reference sequence).

At least ten counts were recorded for this clonotype. The chain links TRBV12-3 or TRBV12-4 to TRBJ1-1; TRBD1 agrees at 9 bases. V shed 2 bases and J 2 bases; nucleotides not matched to a gene: 6. This CDR3 region has 16 residues. The CDR3 spells CASSLPWGQGNTEAFF. CDR3 bases: TGTGCCAGCAGTTTACCCTGGGGACAGGGAAACACTGAAGCTTTCTTT.

In its sample, this clonotype was seen many times. The chain joins TRBV4-3 to TRBJ1-2, with D hard to call. CDR1 and CDR2 (germline): LGHNA, YSLEER. Trimming removed 1 base from V and 4 bases from J, with 10 bases in between. CDR3 length: 14 amino acids. The CDR3 is CASSQGSWVYGYTF. CDR3 DNA: TGCGCCAGCAGCCAAGGGAGTTGGGTCTATGGCTACACCTTC.

This clonotype has ten or more counts. The V gene is TRBV20-1, the J gene TRBJ1-2, with D hard to call. CDR3 length: 12 amino acids. The germline V gene encodes CDR1 DFQATT and CDR2 SNEGSKA (reference sequence). V was clipped by 5 bases and J by 8 bases, with 15 bases between them. The CDR3 DNA follows: TGCAGTGCTGCCAGTCCCACTGGCGGCTACACCTTC. Translated, it gives CSAASPTGGYTF.

Many counts were recorded for this clonotype. The genes are TRBV19 and TRBJ2-2; a weak D match, TRBD2 (6 bases). This CDR3 is built from 14 residues. V gave up 7 bases and J gave up 7 bases, with 16 bases separating them. Germline values: CDR1 LNHDA, CDR2 SQIVND (reference sequence). The CDR3 DNA reads as TGTGCCAGTACCCCGATGGGGGGTATCGGGGAGCTGTTTTTT. It yields the protein CASTPMGGIGELFF.

This clonotype was detected ten times or more. The rearrangement joins TRBV7-6 to TRBJ2-5, with 8 bases fitting TRBD1. From germline, CDR1 is SGHVS and CDR2 FNYEAQ. The CDR3 spans 16 residues. The J segment lost 5 bases and the V segment lost 2 bases, leaving 10 bases of the junction unmatched. The CDR3 DNA is TGTGCCAGCAGCTTACGACCAGGGGGCGCGGGGGAGACCCAGTACTTC. Its translation: CASSLRPGGAGETQYF. Full variable domain (remainder filled in from reference TRBV7-6 and TRBJ2-5): GAGVSQSPRYKVTKRGQDVALRCDPISGHVSLYWYRQALGQGPEFLTYFNYEAQQDKSGLPNDRFSAERPEGSISTLTIQRTEQRDSAMYRCASSLRPGGAGETQYFGPGTRLLVL.

Ten or more counts support this clonotype. The chain couples TRBV7-2 to TRBJ2-7; 8 bases align to TRBD1. Per the germline V gene, CDR1 is SGHTA and CDR2 is FQGNSA. The CDR3 spans 16 residues. With 2 bases clipped from V and 9 bases from J, the junction kept 15 bases outside the gene matches. DNA for the CDR3: TGTGCCAGCAGCTTATCTACGGAGAGACAGGGGCTTGGGCAGTACTTC. This translates into CASSLSTERQGLGQYF.

This clonotype was recorded many times. The CDR3 loop reads CASSPPGGGRVNEQFF. CDR3 DNA sequence: TGTGCCAGCTCACCACCGGGTGGGGGAAGGGTCAATGAGCAGTTCTTC. The chain employs TRBV18 and TRBJ2-1; D may match TRBD1 or TRBD2 (5 bases each). The CDR3 loop spans 16 amino acids. CDR1 is KGHSH, CDR2 LQKENI, per germline. V dropped 0 bases and J dropped 6 bases, with 15 bases sitting between them.

Many counts were recorded for this clonotype. This chain joins TRBV5-1 and TRBJ2-7, with unresolved D. This CDR3 is built from 14 residues. From germline, CDR1 is SGHRS and CDR2 YFSETQ. Trimming stripped 4 bases from V and 1 base from J, with 12 bases between. DNA of the CDR3: TGCGCCAGCAGCCGGTCTTCCCGGTCCTACGAGCAGTACTTC. It encodes CASSRSSRSYEQYF.

The DNA of the CDR3 is TGTGCCAGCAGCCAGGCCCTAGTGGGACAGGTCGTCTCTGGGGCCAACGTCCTGACTTTC. Translation gives CASSQALVGQVVSGANVLTF. The chain recombines TRBV14 with TRBJ2-6; 8 nucleotides agree with TRBD1. V was clipped by 3 bases and J by 0 bases; unmatched bases: 13. The length of the CDR3 is 20 residues. The germline CDR1 and CDR2 sequences are SGHDN and FVKESK.

In its sample, this clonotype was seen many times. V and J are TRBV15 and TRBJ2-5; TRBD1 or TRBD2 may be the D gene (6 bases each). Between the trimmed V and J ends, which lost 3 bases and 5 bases, there was a span of 10 bases. In germline, CDR1 is LNHNV, CDR2 YYDKDF (reference sequence). The CDR3 loop spans 13 amino acids. CDR3 amino acids: CATSSLGGETQYF. CDR3 bases: TGTGCCACCAGCAGTTTAGGGGGGGAGACCCAGTACTTC.

Only a few counts were recorded for this clonotype. The V gene is TRBV27, the J gene TRBJ1-6; unclear D gene. Germline CDR1 and CDR2: MNHEY and SMNVEV (reference sequence). This CDR3 has 14 residues. Trimming left V 6 bases short and J 8 bases short, with 14 bases between. The CDR3 protein is CASRVGLGDSPLHF. DNA of the CDR3: TGTGCCAGCAGGGTCGGCCTTGGGGATTCACCCCTCCACTTT.

Ten or more counts support this clonotype. This chain links TRBV29-1 with TRBJ2-3, with a tentative D call TRBD1 (5 bases). Trimming cost V 3 bases and J 2 bases, with 15 bases left between them. The length of the CDR3 is 15 residues. Germline V lookup: CDR1 SQVTM, CDR2 ANQGSEA. The CDR3 spells CSVDSRTQDTDTQYF. CDR3 in DNA: TGCAGCGTTGACTCCCGGACACAGGACACAGATACGCAGTATTTT.

This clonotype showed up many times. The chain is built from TRBV14 and TRBJ2-2; D perhaps matches TRBD2 (5 bases). V lost 0 bases and J 7 bases, leaving 18 bases between the germline ends. Looked up from germline, CDR1 is SGHDN and CDR2 is FVKESK. The CDR3 is 17 amino acids. The CDR3 sequence: CASSQEWPYPGGGELFF. The CDR3 DNA reads TGTGCCAGCAGCCAAGAATGGCCCTATCCCGGAGGCGGGGAGCTGTTTTTT.

There are many counts of this clonotype. V gene TRBV20-1 combines with J gene TRBJ1-4; tentative D call: TRBD1 (5 bases). This CDR3 comprises 15 residues. V lost 3 bases and J lost 8, with 19 bases in between. CDR1 is DFQATT and CDR2 is SNEGSKA in the germline V gene (reference sequence). CDR3 in amino acids: CSASLNQGWQEKLFF. CDR3 sequence (DNA): TGCAGTGCTAGTTTGAATCAGGGCTGGCAGGAAAAACTGTTTTTT.

This clonotype showed up many times. The chain links TRBV7-9 to TRBJ1-5, with D perhaps matching TRBD1 (6 bases). Germline values: CDR1 SEHNR, CDR2 FQNEAQ (reference sequence). Trimming removed 1 base at V and 1 base at J, with 8 bases between. The CDR3 has 15 amino acids. The CDR3, as DNA: TGTGCCAGCAGCTTAGGAGGGGGAAGCAATCAGCCCCAGCATTTT. It encodes CASSLGGGSNQPQHF.